This T cell receptor (beta chain) comes out of a study of early T cells in non-severe SARS-CoV-2 infection. CDR1 is LGHNA and CDR2 is YNFKEQ in the germline V gene. Losses at the gene ends were 1 base for V and 8 bases for J; bases not matched to a gene: 9. This CDR3 region has 16 residues. Individual cDNA molecules received unique molecular identifiers. TCRdb re-called the 5' RACE reads through MiXCR, storing one row per CDR3 protein. The data show 50,000 to 60,000 distinct CDR3 sequences, approximately 10% seen once. The clonotype was recovered from an adult who was a healthcare worker with PCR-confirmed SARS-CoV-2 infection or an uninfected control (not recorded which). The sequencing input was whole blood. The genes are TRBV4-2 and TRBJ2-1; 9 nucleotides match TRBD2. The DNA of the CDR3 is TGTGCCAGCAGCCAAGTTGGAGCGGGAGGTTTGGATGAGCAGTTCTTC. Its translation is CASSQVGAGGLDEQFF.